The 24 T cell receptor beta chains below come from one sample, sequenced in a study of cytomegalovirus exposure and HLA in healthy donors. Vbeta (60) and Jbeta (13) primers were used in the PCR. Measured with immunoSEQ multiplex PCR; TCRdb has only the in-frame clones, and not every one. The data hold roughly 140,000 clones, with roughly three quarters observed a single time. The source material was PBMCs. These receptor sequences come from a human donor in good health.

In the case of this clone: One end of the junction is discordant with germline, which a read error may explain. The chain couples TRBV4-3 to TRBJ1-2; TRBD1 matches 11 bases. Germline V gives CDR1 LGHNA, CDR2 YSLEER. The CDR3 is 16 amino acids. The chain's CDR3 is CASSQLGQGANYDYTF. In DNA, the CDR3 is TGCGCCAGCAGCCAACTAGGACAGGGGGCGAACTATGACTACACCTTC.

V usage is TRBV28 and J usage is TRBJ2-1, with D possibly matching TRBD1 (6 bases). V was cut by 3 bases and J by 13 bases, with 13 bases left in between. Germline loops: CDR1 MDHEN, CDR2 SYDVKM. The CDR3 runs to 12 residues. CDR3 in amino acids: CASSFRGSYQFF. CDR3 DNA: TGTGCCAGCAGTTTTAGGGGGAGTTATCAGTTCTTC.

The chain couples TRBV6-5 to TRBJ2-7; 9 nucleotides line up with TRBD2. Trimming took 0 bases from V and 5 from J; bases not matched to a gene: 8. The CDR3 length is 16 residues. From germline, CDR1 is MNHEY and CDR2 SVGAGI. The CDR3 DNA sequence: TGTGCCAGCAGTTACTCGACCGTTAGCGGGAGCCACGAGCAGTACTTC. Translated: CASSYSTVSGSHEQYF.

The rearrangement joins TRBV6-5 to TRBJ2-1; possible D gene TRBD1, 5 bases. CDR3 size: 13 residues. The germline V and J ends were trimmed by 2 bases and 9 bases, with 11 bases remaining between them. Germline lookup yields CDR1 MNHEY and CDR2 SVGAGI. This CDR3 reads CASSYVSRGEQFF. The CDR3 DNA sequence: TGTGCCAGCAGTTACGTCTCTAGGGGTGAGCAGTTCTTC.

In its sample, this clone was seen once. The rearrangement uses TRBV5-1 and TRBJ2-5; the match to TRBD2 covers 11 bases. This CDR3 spans 15 amino acids. Germline CDR1 is SGHRS and CDR2 is YFSETQ. V shed 0 bases, J shed 4 bases, and the junction held 2 bases outside the gene matches. The CDR3 loop reads CASSLASGGSETQYF. The CDR3 coding sequence is TGCGCCAGCAGCTTGGCTAGCGGGGGGTCAGAGACCCAGTACTTC.

The chain couples TRBV6-6 to TRBJ1-1, with D uncertain. V dropped 2 bases and J dropped 4 bases, with 11 bases sitting between them. Germline assignment: CDR1 MNHNY and CDR2 SVGAGI (reference sequence). This CDR3 comprises 14 residues. CDR3 sequence (DNA): TGTGCCAGCAGTTACCGGGGAATAATCACTGAAGCTTTCTTT. Translating it yields CASSYRGIITEAFF.

V is TRBV5-6 and J is TRBJ1-5, with 9 bases matching TRBD1. The germline gives CDR1 SGHDT, CDR2 YYEEEE. This CDR3 has 17 amino acids. With 1 base clipped from V and 1 base from J, the junction kept 6 bases outside the gene matches. CDR3: CASSLTQGAGSNQPQHF. CDR3 in DNA: TGTGCCAGCAGCTTGACACAGGGGGCTGGGAGCAATCAGCCCCAGCATTTT.

This clone was detected only a few times. The chain recombines TRBV10-3 with TRBJ1-3; D might be TRBD1 (6 bases). The CDR3 runs 15 residues. Between the trimmed V and J ends, which lost 0 bases and 8 bases, there was a span of 14 bases. CDR1 is ENHRY, CDR2 SYGVKD, per germline. The CDR3 protein is CAISESHGTFDTIYF. As DNA, the CDR3 is TGTGCCATCAGTGAGTCCCACGGGACATTCGACACCATATATTTT.

The CDR3 loop is CASIAGVGNEQFF. CDR3 DNA: TGTGCCAGTATAGCGGGAGTAGGCAATGAGCAGTTCTTC. J is TRBJ2-1 and V is TRBV19, with TRBD2 matching 9 bases. The germline V gene encodes CDR1 LNHDA and CDR2 SQIVND (reference sequence). The V segment lost 7 bases and the J segment 6 bases; nucleotides outside the gene matches: 4. This CDR3 has 13 residues.

The chain employs TRBV13 and TRBJ1-2; a weak D match, TRBD1 (6 bases). Trimming took 4 bases from V and 8 from J, leaving 11 bases between them. The CDR3 spans 12 residues. Per the germline V gene, CDR1 is PRHDT and CDR2 is FYEKMQ (reference sequence). CDR3 in amino acids: CASSSGTTGYTF. The CDR3 DNA is TGTGCCAGCAGCTCCGGGACAACCGGCTACACCTTC.

The J gene is TRBJ1-2, the V gene TRBV6-1; 7 bases are shared with TRBD1. There are 14 residues in the CDR3. Germline-derived CDR1 and CDR2 are MNHNS and SASEGT. Losses at the gene ends were 4 bases for V and 7 bases for J; bases not matched to a gene: 9. This chain's CDR3 is CASSAQGPGGGYTF. The CDR3 DNA follows: TGTGCCAGCAGTGCACAGGGGCCTGGGGGTGGCTACACCTTC.

This chain uses TRBV27 with TRBJ1-4; D possibly corresponds to TRBD1 (5 bases). The CDR3 runs to 14 residues. The V and J ends lost 2 bases and 7 bases respectively, with 11 bases between them. The germline CDR1 and CDR2 sequences are MNHEY and SMNVEV (reference sequence). The CDR3 DNA follows: TGTGCCAGCAGTTTAGGTAGGGGAAGTGAAAAACTGTTTTTT. Translation gives CASSLGRGSEKLFF.

The V gene is TRBV7-9, the J gene TRBJ2-1, with TRBD2 as a possible D gene (6 bases). The CDR3 has 12 residues. Germline CDR1 and CDR2: SEHNR and FQNEAQ (reference sequence). V lost 5 bases, J lost 8 bases, and 10 bases lay in between. The CDR3 nucleotides are TGTGCCAGCAGCCCGGGACTGGATGAGCAGTTCTTC. Encoded protein: CASSPGLDEQFF.

This clone was detected only a few times. V usage is TRBV5-3 and J usage is TRBJ2-7; TRBD2 is a possible D gene (5 bases). TRBV5-3 is an open reading frame whose function is uncertain. V was clipped by 4 bases and J by 9 bases, with 23 bases between them. This CDR3 has 15 amino acids. CDR3 bases: TGTGCCAGAAGCCCGAGGGCCAGAACCGACCCCGGGCAGTACTTC. The encoded protein is CARSPRARTDPGQYF.

This clone was counted once. The same CDR3 arises from other DNA sequences in this sample as well. The chain joins TRBV4-1 to TRBJ2-7; weak D call: TRBD2 (6 bases). The germline V gene has CDR1 MGHRA and CDR2 YSYEKL. The V and J ends lost 0 bases and 7 bases respectively, with 22 bases between them. The CDR3 runs 17 residues. The CDR3 sequence is CASSQDYMGDSRWEQYF. The CDR3 DNA sequence: TGCGCCAGCAGCCAAGATTATATGGGGGACTCGAGGTGGGAGCAGTACTTC.

The chain combines TRBV5-1 with TRBJ1-5, with D unresolved. V lost 8 bases and J 6 bases, leaving 12 bases between the germline ends. This CDR3 has 12 amino acids. Germline values: CDR1 SGHRS, CDR2 YFSETQ. The CDR3 protein is CARLPGSQPQHF. The CDR3 nucleotides read TGCGCCAGGCTCCCCGGGAGTCAGCCCCAGCATTTT.

This chain connects TRBV5-6 to TRBJ2-7; possible D gene TRBD1, 6 bases. The CDR3 covers 13 residues. The V gene lost 4 bases and the J gene lost 6 bases, with 14 bases spanning the gap. Germline CDR1 and CDR2: SGHDT and YYEEEE. The CDR3 spells CASSHGTFLEQYF. CDR3 coding DNA: TGTGCCAGCAGCCACGGGACATTCCTCGAGCAGTACTTC.

This clone was counted only a few times. One end of the junction is discordant with germline, which a read error may explain. This rearrangement joins TRBV6-1 to TRBJ2-1; the match to TRBD1 covers 8 bases. The CDR3 is 16 amino acids. Germline values: CDR1 MNHNS, CDR2 SASEGT. The CDR3 DNA reads as TGTGCCAGCAGCGAAGACAGGGGCCCGATTTACAATGAGCAGTTCTTC. It codes for CASSEDRGPIYNEQFF.

This chain connects TRBV5-6 to TRBJ1-5; 8 bases match TRBD1. The CDR3 sequence is 14 residues long. CDR1 is SGHDT and CDR2 is YYEEEE in the germline V gene. V dropped 4 bases and J dropped 4; count of bases not matched to a gene: 4. The CDR3 DNA follows: TGTGCCAGCAGCGCCGGGACAGGAAATCAGCCCCAGCATTTT. Translating it yields CASSAGTGNQPQHF.

This clone was detected only a few times. V gene TRBV5-1 combines with J gene TRBJ1-2; 9 positions match TRBD1. The germline V gene has CDR1 SGHRS and CDR2 YFSETQ. Trimming removed 3 bases from V and 6 bases from J; junction bases left unmatched: 9. The CDR3 sequence is 15 residues long. The CDR3 loop is CASSWGTGFRDGYTF. The CDR3 DNA reads as TGCGCCAGCAGCTGGGGGACAGGGTTCAGGGATGGCTACACCTTC.

The chain uses TRBV19 and TRBJ2-5; D is ambiguous. The CDR3 length is 15 residues. Trimming took 0 bases from V and 1 from J, leaving 9 bases between them. Germline V gene data show CDR1 as LNHDA and CDR2 as SQIVND (reference sequence). The CDR3 sequence: CASSIDAQIQETQYF. The CDR3 DNA sequence: TGTGCCAGTAGTATAGATGCCCAGATCCAAGAGACCCAGTACTTC.

This clone was observed once. The chain has TRBV12-5 and TRBJ2-3, with 7 positions matching TRBD1. The CDR3 runs 17 residues. After removal of 1 base from V and 14 bases from J, the junction contained 21 bases not matched to a gene. Germline V gives CDR1 LGHNT, CDR2 FRNRAP. The CDR3 spells CASGLEGGYSTDTRAYF. The CDR3 bases are TGTGCTAGTGGTTTGGAAGGGGGCTATAGCACAGATACCCGGGCGTATTTT.

The CDR3 spells CASSLGQGSPQHF. CDR3 DNA sequence: TGCGCCAGCAGCTTGGGACAGGGCTCGCCCCAGCATTTT. The J gene is TRBJ1-5, the V gene TRBV5-1; 7 nucleotides align to TRBD1. The V gene's germline CDR1 is SGHRS and CDR2 YFSETQ. This CDR3 contains 13 residues. Germline trimming cut 0 bases from V and 9 bases from J; bases unmatched to any gene: 3. The full variable domain, its missing parts supplied by reference TRBV5-1 and TRBJ1-5, is KAGVTQTPRYLIKTRGQQVTLSCSPISGHRSVSWYQQTPGQGLQFLFEYFSETQRNKGNFPGRFSGRQFSNSRSEMNVSTLELGDSALYLCASSLGQGSPQHFGDGTRLSIL.

The V gene is TRBV27, the J gene TRBJ1-6; 8 positions match TRBD1. After removal of 6 bases from V and 3 bases from J, the junction contained 13 bases not matched to a gene. The CDR3 sequence is 18 residues long. CDR1 MNHEY and CDR2 SMNVEV come from the germline V gene (reference sequence). The CDR3 sequence: CASRRGQAAGFYNSPLHF. Here the CDR3 DNA reads TGTGCCAGCAGGAGGGGACAGGCCGCTGGATTCTATAATTCACCCCTCCACTTT.